Below are 20 T cell receptor beta chains sequenced from a single sample in a study of T cells in Graves' hyperthyroidism and ophthalmopathy (dated by TCRdb to between 2018 and 2021). The library relied on multiplex PCR. Sequencing was carried out with an Illumina HiSeq 2000. The TCR beta CDR3 regions were amplified from the RNA transcripts. For the first round of RT-PCR on the TCR CDR3, the HTBI primer set was used together with the Qiagen OneStep RT-PCR kit. TCRdb trimmed public reads at Q25 via fastp, called clones via MiXCR and kept in-frame beta chains. Each entry is one CDR3 protein sequence, shown with its most common DNA and genes. This sample holds around 440,000 distinct CDR3 sequences; approximately 14% were observed only once. 7.5% to 9% of the sample belongs to the ten largest clones. The source material was blood. All receptors derive from a woman aged 18 to 35 with Graves' hyperthyroidism.

This clonotype came up many times. V and J are TRBV4-1 and TRBJ2-3; D is undetermined. The CDR3 sequence is 13 residues long. Per germline, CDR1 MGHRA and CDR2 YSYEKL. The germline V and J ends were trimmed by 1 base and 4 bases, with 6 bases remaining between them. DNA of the CDR3: TGCGCCAGCAGCCAAGGGAAGGCAGATACGCAGTATTTT. Its protein product is CASSQGKADTQYF.

This clonotype was seen at least ten times. The chain employs TRBV30 and TRBJ1-6, with TRBD1 matching over 10 bases. V lost 4 bases, J lost 17 bases, and 14 bases stayed unmatched. This CDR3 region has 14 residues. Germline V gene lookup returns CDR1 GTSNPN and CDR2 SVGIG (reference sequence). The CDR3 here is CAWNAGQGVPHFHF. In DNA, the CDR3 is TGTGCCTGGAATGCTGGACAGGGGGTCCCTCACTTCCACTTT.

This clonotype was seen at least ten times. In nucleotides, the CDR3 is TGTGCCAGCAGCGTAAGTCAACACAATGAGCAGTTCTTC. As protein: CASSVSQHNEQFF. The V call is TRBV9, the J call TRBJ2-1, with D unclear. V lost 1 base and J 5 bases, leaving 7 bases between the germline ends. This CDR3 spans 13 amino acids. The germline CDR1 and CDR2 sequences are SGDLS and YYNGEE.

This clonotype was detected ten times or more. The chain has TRBV28 and TRBJ2-7; 10 bases fit TRBD1. J lost 5 bases, V lost 7 bases, and 5 bases had no gene match. This CDR3 comprises 13 residues. Germline V gene lookup returns CDR1 MDHEN and CDR2 SYDVKM. CDR3 residues: CASTSGTGDEQYF. CDR3 DNA sequence: TGTGCCAGCACCTCGGGGACAGGGGACGAGCAGTACTTC.

This clonotype was detected many times. The CDR3 sequence: CASSPLGTSGFTGELFF. The CDR3, as DNA: TGTGCCAGCAGTCCACTTGGCACTAGCGGATTCACCGGGGAGCTGTTTTTT. The gene calls are TRBV12-3 or TRBV12-4 and TRBJ2-2; 8 bases line up with TRBD2. The CDR3 consists of 17 residues. The J segment lost 4 bases and the V segment lost 5 bases, leaving 12 bases of the junction unmatched.

This clonotype was picked up many times. The CDR3 region has the DNA TGTGCCTGGAATCATGGGGGATGGGGGGAGACCCAGTACTTC. Translation: CAWNHGGWGETQYF. The gene calls are TRBV30 and TRBJ2-5; D is tentatively TRBD1 or TRBD2 (5 bases each). Trimming pared 4 bases from V and 5 bases from J, leaving 17 bases between. The CDR3 is 14 amino acids. Germline V gives CDR1 GTSNPN, CDR2 SVGIG (reference sequence).

The table lists this clonotype with a count of one. This could be a read error, since a much larger clone is one nucleotide away. V gene TRBV9 combines with J gene TRBJ1-5; no firm D call. CDR1 and CDR2 from the germline V gene are SGDLS and YYNGEE. The CDR3 sequence is 15 residues long. DNA of the CDR3: TGTGCCAGCAGCGGTGGAAGCGGGAGCAGTCAGCCCCAGCATTTT. This sequence encodes CASSGGSGSSQPQHF.

This clonotype was seen many times. This chain uses TRBV7-3 with TRBJ2-5, with 11 bases that match TRBD2. The CDR3 contains 15 residues. The junction had 6 bases not matched to a gene; V was cut back by 5 bases and J by 4 bases. Looked up from germline, CDR1 is SGHTA and CDR2 is FQGTGA. CDR3: CASSRSGTSGETQYF. DNA of the CDR3: TGTGCCAGCAGCCGGTCCGGGACTAGCGGAGAGACCCAGTACTTC.

The V gene is TRBV5-1, the J gene TRBJ2-6; 7 positions match TRBD1. The germline CDR1 and CDR2 sequences are SGHRS and YFSETQ. V dropped 0 bases and J dropped 1; count of bases not matched to a gene: 10. The CDR3 has 19 residues. The CDR3 loop is CASSLAPGTAFSGANVLTF. Here the CDR3 DNA reads TGCGCCAGCAGCTTGGCTCCTGGGACAGCATTTTCTGGGGCCAACGTCCTGACTTTC. Full variable domain (outside the CDR3, taken from reference TRBV5-1 and TRBJ2-6): KAGVTQTPRYLIKTRGQQVTLSCSPISGHRSVSWYQQTPGQGLQFLFEYFSETQRNKGNFPGRFSGRQFSNSRSEMNVSTLELGDSALYLCASSLAPGTAFSGANVLTFGAGSRLTVL.

At least ten counts were recorded for this clonotype. The chain couples TRBV2 to TRBJ2-2, with D perhaps matching TRBD1 (6 bases). CDR1 and CDR2 from the germline V gene are SNHLY and FYNNEI. The CDR3 length is 16 residues. V shed 4 bases and J shed 1 base, with 13 bases lying between them. CDR3 residues: CASSGRGGGNTGELFF. DNA of the CDR3: TGTGCCAGCAGTGGCAGGGGTGGTGGGAACACCGGGGAGCTGTTTTTT.

About this clonotype itself: Being one base from a much bigger clone, this may be a read error. The J gene is TRBJ2-3, the V gene TRBV11-1, with 7 positions matching TRBD2. V trimming: 7 bases; J trimming: 0 bases; junction bases outside the gene matches: 10. Germline V lookup: CDR1 SGHAT, CDR2 FQDESV (reference sequence). This CDR3 has 16 residues. The CDR3 protein is CASNDRLAVSTDTQYF. CDR3 DNA: TGTGCCAGCAACGACCGACTAGCTGTTAGCACAGATACGCAGTATTTT.

This clonotype was recorded at least ten times. This rearrangement joins TRBV2 to TRBJ2-7; maybe TRBD2 (6 bases). CDR1 is SNHLY, CDR2 FYNNEI, per germline. The CDR3 has 13 residues. CDR3 bases: TGTGCTCAGTCGGGGGAGGTGCGGTACGAGCAGTACTTC. It codes for CAQSGEVRYEQYF.

This clonotype was seen many times. The chain is built from TRBV20-1 and TRBJ2-3; D remains unclear. Trimming took 1 base from V and 1 from J, leaving 12 bases between them. Looked up from germline, CDR1 is DFQATT and CDR2 is SNEGSKA (reference sequence). The CDR3 covers 15 residues. The CDR3 coding sequence is TGCAGTGCTAGAGGTGATAGGTCGGGCACAGATACGCAGTATTTT. Translated: CSARGDRSGTDTQYF.

In this sample, this clonotype turned up many times. The rearrangement links TRBV6-1 to TRBJ1-5, with D maybe TRBD1 (6 bases). The CDR3 has 15 residues. Trimming took off 6 bases at V and 0 bases at J, with 12 bases between the two ends. Germline-derived CDR1 and CDR2 are MNHNS and SASEGT. The CDR3 spells CASRGAAYSNQPQHF. The CDR3, as DNA: TGTGCCAGCAGGGGGGCGGCCTATAGCAATCAGCCCCAGCATTTT.

Here the CDR3 reads CASSSPGTAPGELFF. The CDR3, as DNA: TGTGCCAGCAGTTCTCCCGGGACAGCCCCCGGGGAGCTGTTTTTT. The chain links TRBV6-1 to TRBJ2-2; 7 bases fit TRBD1. The CDR3 length is 15 residues. Germline CDR1 is MNHNS and CDR2 is SASEGT. The V gene end was trimmed by 5 bases and the J gene end by 6 bases; junction bases not matched to a gene: 9.

There are many counts of this clonotype. V and J are TRBV5-1 and TRBJ2-7; 7 bases fit TRBD1. CDR3 length: 13 residues. With 5 bases clipped from V and 2 bases from J, the junction kept 4 bases outside the gene matches. Germline CDR1 SGHRS, CDR2 YFSETQ. CDR3 bases: TGCGCCAGCAGGGAAGACAGGGCCTACGAGCAGTACTTC. Its protein product is CASREDRAYEQYF.

There are many counts of this clonotype. The chain uses TRBV12-3 or TRBV12-4 and TRBJ1-2, with 9 bases fitting TRBD1. V was clipped by 6 bases and J by 7 bases; unmatched bases: 9. There are 14 residues in the CDR3. The CDR3 DNA is TGTGCCAGCAGGGGTCCGGGACAGGGTCCTGGCTACACCTTC. Translated: CASRGPGQGPGYTF.

This clonotype was found many times. V and J are TRBV27 and TRBJ2-1, with D unresolved. Trimming shortened V by 5 bases and J by 8 bases, and 10 bases separated the two germline ends. CDR1 MNHEY and CDR2 SMNVEV come from the germline V gene (reference sequence). This CDR3 comprises 12 residues. CDR3 nucleotide sequence: TGTGCCAGCAGTCCGTCCGGATATGAGCAGTTCTTC. Protein product: CASSPSGYEQFF.

This clonotype was picked up many times. The V gene is TRBV28, the J gene TRBJ2-1, with D uncertain. This CDR3 has 13 amino acids. Germline loops: CDR1 MDHEN, CDR2 SYDVKM. The germline V and J ends were trimmed by 6 bases and 6 bases, with 12 bases remaining between them. Here the CDR3 reads CASRGSITNEQFF. CDR3 bases: TGTGCCAGCAGGGGATCGATTACCAATGAGCAGTTCTTC.

This clonotype came up many times. This chain connects TRBV28 to TRBJ2-5; D may match TRBD1 or TRBD2 (7 bases each). Trimming shortened V by 5 bases and J by 5 bases, and 21 bases separated the two germline ends. Per the germline V gene, CDR1 is MDHEN and CDR2 is SYDVKM. This CDR3 region has 16 residues. The CDR3 loop is CASSRRQGGAWETQYF. The DNA for the CDR3 is TGTGCCAGCAGTAGACGACAGGGAGGGGCATGGGAGACCCAGTACTTC.